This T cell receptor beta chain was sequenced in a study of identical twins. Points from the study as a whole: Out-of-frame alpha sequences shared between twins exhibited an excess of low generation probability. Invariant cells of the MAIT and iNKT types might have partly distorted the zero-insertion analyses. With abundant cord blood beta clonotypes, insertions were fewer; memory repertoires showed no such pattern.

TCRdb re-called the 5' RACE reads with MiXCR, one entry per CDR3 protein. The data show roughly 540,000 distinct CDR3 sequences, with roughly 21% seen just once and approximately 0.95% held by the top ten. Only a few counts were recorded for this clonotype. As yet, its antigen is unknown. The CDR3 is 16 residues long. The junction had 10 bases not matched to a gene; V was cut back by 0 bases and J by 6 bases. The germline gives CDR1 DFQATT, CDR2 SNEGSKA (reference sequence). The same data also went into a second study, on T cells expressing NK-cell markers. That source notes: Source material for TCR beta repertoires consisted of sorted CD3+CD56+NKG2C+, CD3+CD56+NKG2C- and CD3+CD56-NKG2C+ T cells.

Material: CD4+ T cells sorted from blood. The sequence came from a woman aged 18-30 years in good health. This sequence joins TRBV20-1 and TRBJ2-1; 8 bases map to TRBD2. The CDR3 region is CSARDYTGGLPNEQFF. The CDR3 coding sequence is TGCAGTGCTAGAGATTATACGGGAGGGCTACCCAATGAGCAGTTCTTC.